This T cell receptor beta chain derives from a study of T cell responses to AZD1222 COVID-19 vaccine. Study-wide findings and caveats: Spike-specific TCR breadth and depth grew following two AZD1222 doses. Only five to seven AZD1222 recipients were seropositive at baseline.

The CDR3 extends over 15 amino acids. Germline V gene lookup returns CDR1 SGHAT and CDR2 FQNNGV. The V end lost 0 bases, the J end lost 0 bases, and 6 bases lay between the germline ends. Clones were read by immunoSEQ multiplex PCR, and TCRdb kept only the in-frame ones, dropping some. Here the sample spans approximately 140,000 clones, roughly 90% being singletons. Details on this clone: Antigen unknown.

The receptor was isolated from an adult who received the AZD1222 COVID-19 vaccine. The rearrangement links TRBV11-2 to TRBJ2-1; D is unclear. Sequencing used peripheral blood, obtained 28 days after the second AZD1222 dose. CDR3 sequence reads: CASSLDQSSYNEQFF. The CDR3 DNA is TGTGCCAGCAGCTTAGACCAGAGCTCCTACAATGAGCAGTTCTTC. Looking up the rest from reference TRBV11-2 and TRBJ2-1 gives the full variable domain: EAGVAQSPRYKIIEKRQSVAFWCNPISGHATLYWYQQILGQGPKLLIQFQNNGVVDDSQLPKDRFSAERLKGVDSTLKIQPAKLEDSAVYLCASSLDQSSYNEQFFGPGTRLTVL.